Below are 28 T cell receptor beta chains sequenced from a single sample in a study of T cell responses to AZD1222 COVID-19 vaccine. The assay was immunoSEQ multiplex PCR, and TCRdb's table has in-frame clones only and misses some. The data contain 60,000 to 70,000 clones, 80% to 90% of them seen just once; the ten biggest clones take up about 5.8%. The input for sequencing was peripheral blood, taken on day 0 of AZD1222 vaccination. These receptors were obtained from an adult in good health.

The chain combines TRBV15 with TRBJ1-5; tentatively, D is TRBD1 (6 bases). The V end was cut by 1 base, the J end by 2 bases, with 6 bases between. This CDR3 comprises 14 residues. Germline assignment: CDR1 LNHNV and CDR2 YYDKDF (reference sequence). The CDR3 is CATSRGQGNQPQHF. The CDR3 nucleotides are TGTGCCACCAGCAGAGGACAGGGCAATCAGCCCCAGCATTTT.

The chain recombines TRBV5-4 with TRBJ2-5; D unclear. Per germline, CDR1 SGHNT and CDR2 YYREEE (reference sequence). With 2 bases removed from V and 3 bases from J, the gap between germline ends came to 11 bases. This CDR3 is 14 amino acids long. CDR3 nucleotides: TGTGCCAGCAGCTTCAGGAGCACTAAAGAGACCCAGTACTTC. Its translation: CASSFRSTKETQYF. The whole variable domain, filled in from reference TRBV5-4 and TRBJ2-5, reads ETGVTQSPTHLIKTRGQQVTLRCSSQSGHNTVSWYQQALGQGPQFIFQYYREEENGRGNFPPRFSGLQFPNYSSELNVNALELDDSALYLCASSFRSTKETQYFGPGTRLLVL.

The V and J genes are TRBV7-2 and TRBJ2-3, with TRBD2 identical over 11 bases. J gave up 0 bases and V 2 bases, and 7 bases lay outside the gene matches. Germline V CDR1 and CDR2: SGHTA, FQGNSA. The CDR3 spans 18 residues. The CDR3 DNA sequence: TGTGCCAGCAGCTTATTTACTAGCGGGGGATATAGCACAGATACGCAGTATTTT. The encoded protein is CASSLFTSGGYSTDTQYF.

The V call is TRBV25-1, the J call TRBJ2-1; TRBD1 matches at 9 bases. Germline values: CDR1 MGHDK, CDR2 SYGVNS. The CDR3 covers 15 residues. J lost 4 bases, V lost 2 bases, and 3 bases had no gene match. Here the CDR3 reads CASSERDREYNEQFF. CDR3 bases: TGTGCCAGCAGTGAACGGGACAGGGAATACAATGAGCAGTTCTTC.

V gene TRBV18 combines with J gene TRBJ2-3, with a possible D match to TRBD1 (7 bases). The V gene's germline CDR1 is KGHSH and CDR2 LQKENI. The CDR3 totals 19 residues. The V gene lost 3 bases and the J gene lost 0 bases, with 22 bases spanning the gap. The CDR3 DNA sequence: TGTGCCAGCTCACCCCGGCGGGGATTGACAGGGAGCAGCACAGATACGCAGTATTTT. This gives the protein CASSPRRGLTGSSTDTQYF.

Only a few counts were recorded for this clone. V and J are TRBV18 and TRBJ1-5; possible D gene TRBD1, 5 bases. Germline V gene lookup returns CDR1 KGHSH and CDR2 LQKENI. This CDR3 is 15 amino acids long. V was shortened by 1 base and J by 7 bases, with 14 bases between the two germline ends. This CDR3 is CASSPQAGSRQPQHF. CDR3 DNA: TGTGCCAGCTCACCACAGGCAGGGTCGCGACAGCCCCAGCATTTT.

The chain uses TRBV15 and TRBJ2-7, with D possibly called TRBD1 or TRBD2 (5 bases each). Germline V gene data show CDR1 as LNHNV and CDR2 as YYDKDF (reference sequence). The CDR3 loop spans 14 amino acids. Trimming left V 5 bases short and J 0 bases short, with 11 bases between. The CDR3 region has the DNA TGTGCCACCAGCCGGTCAGGGAGCTCCTACGAGCAGTACTTC. It yields the protein CATSRSGSSYEQYF.

The V gene is TRBV5-8, the J gene TRBJ1-5, with D possibly TRBD1 on 5 matching bases. Germline CDR1 is SGHTS and CDR2 is YDEGEE. CDR3 length: 17 amino acids. With 2 bases removed from V and 2 bases from J, the gap between germline ends came to 17 bases. The CDR3 spells CASSFRVSGAGNQPQHF. The CDR3 nucleotides are TGTGCCAGCAGCTTCCGGGTTAGCGGGGCTGGCAATCAGCCCCAGCATTTT.

This chain joins TRBV30 and TRBJ1-5; D may be TRBD1 (5 bases). Trimming pared 0 bases from V and 5 bases from J, leaving 14 bases between. The CDR3 extends over 15 amino acids. CDR1 and CDR2 from the germline V gene are GTSNPN and SVGIG (reference sequence). CDR3 loop: CAWSVPAPGYQPQHF. CDR3 bases: TGTGCCTGGAGTGTCCCTGCGCCAGGGTATCAGCCCCAGCATTTT.

In this sample, this clone turned up a few times. The chain recombines TRBV10-2 with TRBJ1-5; TRBD1 agrees at 9 bases. Germline trimming cut 11 bases from V and 6 bases from J; bases unmatched to any gene: 8. CDR1 is WSHSY, CDR2 SAAADI, per germline. The CDR3 length is 13 residues. CDR3 coding DNA: TGCGCCTCCGGGACAGGGCAGGGTCAGCCCCAGCATTTT. Its protein is CASGTGQGQPQHF.

V usage is TRBV7-9 and J usage is TRBJ1-2, with no clear D. The CDR3 totals 16 residues. CDR1 SEHNR and CDR2 FQNEAQ come from the germline V gene (reference sequence). Deletions cut 5 bases from V and 2 bases from J, with 18 bases between. CDR3 residues: CASSPKGGEQNYGYTF. DNA of the CDR3: TGTGCCAGCAGCCCCAAGGGCGGGGAACAAAACTATGGCTACACCTTC.

This clone was counted once. The DNA for the CDR3 is TGTGCCAGTAGTATTGGGGGGCAGCCCCAGCATTTT. Translation: CASSIGGQPQHF. V is TRBV19 and J is TRBJ1-5, with D perhaps TRBD1 (5 bases). The CDR3 runs to 12 residues. The germline V gene has CDR1 LNHDA and CDR2 SQIVND (reference sequence). Trimming took 3 bases from V and 7 from J, leaving 7 bases between them. Together with reference TRBV19 and TRBJ1-5, the CDR3 gives the full variable domain: DGGITQSPKYLFRKEGQNVTLSCEQNLNHDAMYWYRQDPGQGLRLIYYSQIVNDFQKGDIAEGYSVSREKKESFPLTVTSAQKNPTAFYLCASSIGGQPQHFGDGTRLSIL.

The J gene is TRBJ1-6, the V gene TRBV30; D might be TRBD1 (6 bases). The germline V and J ends were trimmed by 1 base and 5 bases, with 15 bases remaining between them. Germline values: CDR1 GTSNPN, CDR2 SVGIG (reference sequence). The CDR3 is 16 residues long. The CDR3 reads CAWSARGGPNNSPLHF. CDR3 sequence (DNA): TGTGCCTGGAGTGCCCGGGGGGGGCCTAATAATTCACCCCTCCACTTT.

The J gene is TRBJ2-3, the V gene TRBV10-3, with unresolved D. This CDR3 spans 15 amino acids. Germline assignment: CDR1 ENHRY and CDR2 SYGVKD. Trimming took 3 bases from V and 2 from J, leaving 12 bases between them. The CDR3 sequence is CAISDGFEDTDTQYF. CDR3 sequence (DNA): TGTGCCATCAGTGACGGTTTTGAGGACACAGATACGCAGTATTTT.

The V call is TRBV3-1 (or the pseudogene TRBV3-2), the J call TRBJ2-5; the match to TRBD2 covers 13 bases. Losses at the gene ends were 5 bases for V and 5 bases for J; bases not matched to a gene: 8. The CDR3 consists of 16 residues. The germline CDR1 and CDR2 sequences are LGHDT and YNNKEL (reference sequence). The CDR3 sequence: CASSNPGLAGHETQYF. CDR3 DNA sequence: TGTGCCAGCAGCAACCCGGGACTAGCGGGGCACGAGACCCAGTACTTC.

The chain carries TRBV5-1 and TRBJ2-5, with 7 bases that match TRBD1. Germline V gene sequence: CDR1 SGHRS, CDR2 YFSETQ. The CDR3 has 14 residues. Trimming took 5 bases from V and 3 from J; bases not matched to a gene: 7. CDR3 region: CASRMGTAKETQYF. The CDR3 DNA follows: TGCGCCAGCAGAATGGGGACAGCCAAAGAGACCCAGTACTTC.

V usage is TRBV12-3 or TRBV12-4 and J usage is TRBJ2-7, with D hard to call. The CDR3 runs 12 residues. V was cut by 4 bases and J by 4 bases, with 8 bases left in between. CDR3: CASSYDLYEQYF. As DNA, the CDR3 is TGTGCCAGCAGTTATGACCTATACGAGCAGTACTTC.

This clone has only one observation. The chain employs TRBV19 and TRBJ2-3; TRBD1 or TRBD2 may be the D gene (5 bases each). The CDR3 consists of 17 residues. Between the trimmed V and J ends, which lost 3 bases and 0 bases, there was a span of 16 bases. Per germline, CDR1 LNHDA and CDR2 SQIVND (reference sequence). Here the CDR3 reads CASSIGVRVPSTDTQYF. The CDR3 nucleotides read TGTGCCAGTAGTATCGGGGTCAGGGTCCCTAGCACAGATACGCAGTATTTT.

This chain joins TRBV4-1 and TRBJ1-2; D remains ambiguous. Germline-derived CDR1 and CDR2 are MGHRA and YSYEKL. V was trimmed by 0 bases and J by 6 bases, leaving 11 bases between them. This CDR3 is built from 14 residues. The CDR3 coding sequence is TGCGCCAGCAGCCAAGAACGGGTTTACAATGGCTACACCTTC. Amino acid sequence: CASSQERVYNGYTF.

The chain is built from TRBV7-2 and TRBJ2-7; 10 positions agree with TRBD2. Germline-derived CDR1 and CDR2 are SGHTA and FQGNSA. This CDR3 contains 15 residues. The ends lost 5 bases at V and 7 bases at J; junction bases unmatched: 11. The CDR3 nucleotides are TGTGCCAGCAGCGCCAGGACTAGCGGCATGGGGGAGCAGTACTTC. This translates into CASSARTSGMGEQYF.

This clone was detected only once. V is TRBV3-1 (or the pseudogene TRBV3-2) and J is TRBJ1-2; D gene unclear. CDR1 LGHDT and CDR2 YNNKEL come from the germline V gene (reference sequence). CDR3 length equals 11 residues. V dropped 6 bases and J dropped 6 bases, with 8 bases sitting between them. Written as DNA, the CDR3 is TGTGCCAGCAGGAGAGGAGATGGCTACACCTTC. This gives the protein CASRRGDGYTF.

V gene TRBV6-5 combines with J gene TRBJ1-5; 8 bases map to TRBD1. Germline values: CDR1 MNHEY, CDR2 SVGAGI. Trimming removed 5 bases from V and 2 bases from J; junction bases left unmatched: 5. The CDR3 sequence is 15 residues long. The CDR3 reads CASSPDRVGNQPQHF. The CDR3 DNA sequence: TGTGCCAGCAGTCCGGACAGGGTCGGCAATCAGCCCCAGCATTTT.

The V call is TRBV3-1 (or the pseudogene TRBV3-2), the J call TRBJ2-5; D not resolved. The germline V and J ends were trimmed by 4 bases and 4 bases, with 16 bases remaining between them. From germline, CDR1 is LGHDT and CDR2 YNNKEL (reference sequence). This CDR3 is 15 amino acids long. This CDR3 reads CASSPEPSSGETQYF. The CDR3 nucleotides read TGTGCCAGCAGCCCCGAGCCCTCAAGTGGAGAGACCCAGTACTTC.

In this sample, this clone turned up a few times. V is TRBV6-4 and J is TRBJ1-2; D gene uncertain. V was trimmed by 2 bases and J by 0 bases, leaving 7 bases between them. CDR1 is MRHNA and CDR2 is SNTAGT in the germline V gene. The CDR3 extends over 14 amino acids. The CDR3 region is CASSDGRTNYGYTF. CDR3 DNA sequence: TGTGCCAGCAGTGACGGTAGGACTAACTATGGCTACACCTTC.

The rearrangement joins TRBV7-2 to TRBJ2-3, with D hard to call. The V gene lost 5 bases and the J gene lost 4 bases, with 13 bases spanning the gap. This CDR3 region has 14 residues. Germline CDR1 SGHTA, CDR2 FQGNSA. CDR3: CASSLGPHPDTQYF. In DNA, the CDR3 is TGTGCCAGCAGCCTCGGACCGCATCCAGATACGCAGTATTTT. Full variable domain (missing parts from reference TRBV7-2 and TRBJ2-3): GAGVSQSPSNKVTEKGKDVELRCDPISGHTALYWYRQSLGQGLEFLIYFQGNSAPDKSGLPSDRFSAERTGGSVSTLTIQRTQQEDSAVYLCASSLGPHPDTQYFGPGTRLTVL.

The rearrangement links TRBV19 to TRBJ2-7, with D tentatively TRBD1 (5 bases). CDR1 and CDR2 from the germline V gene are LNHDA and SQIVND (reference sequence). The CDR3 length is 15 residues. The V gene lost 3 bases and the J gene lost 3 bases, with 15 bases spanning the gap. The CDR3 loop is CASSIFGQGIYEQYF. The CDR3 bases are TGTGCCAGTAGTATTTTTGGGCAGGGCATCTACGAGCAGTACTTC.

This CDR3 reads CASSSSSSYEQYF. CDR3 coding DNA: TGCGCCAGCAGCTCAAGCTCCTCCTACGAGCAGTACTTC. The chain joins TRBV5-1 to TRBJ2-7; no definite D call. The CDR3 is 13 amino acids. Germline CDR1 and CDR2: SGHRS and YFSETQ. Trimming stripped 3 bases from V and 0 bases from J, with 7 bases between.

V is TRBV6-1 and J is TRBJ1-2; D is ambiguous. The CDR3 sequence is 14 residues long. With 1 base removed from V and 2 bases from J, the gap between germline ends came to 8 bases. The V gene's germline CDR1 is MNHNS and CDR2 SASEGT. The DNA for the CDR3 is TGTGCCAGCAGTGAAGTTACGATAAACTATGGCTACACCTTC. Its translation is CASSEVTINYGYTF.